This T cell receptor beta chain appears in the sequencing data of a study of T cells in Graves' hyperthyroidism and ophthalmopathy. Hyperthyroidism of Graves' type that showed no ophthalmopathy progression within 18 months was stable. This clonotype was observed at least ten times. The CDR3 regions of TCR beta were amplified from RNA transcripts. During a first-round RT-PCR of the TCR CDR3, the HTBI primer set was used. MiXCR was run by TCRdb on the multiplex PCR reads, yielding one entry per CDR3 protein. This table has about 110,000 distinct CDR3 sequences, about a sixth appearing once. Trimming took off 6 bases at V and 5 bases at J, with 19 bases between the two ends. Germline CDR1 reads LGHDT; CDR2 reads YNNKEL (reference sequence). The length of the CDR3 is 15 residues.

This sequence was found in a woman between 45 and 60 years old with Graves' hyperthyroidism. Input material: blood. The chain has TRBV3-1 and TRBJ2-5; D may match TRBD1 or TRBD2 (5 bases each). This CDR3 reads CASSYGTTQRETQYF. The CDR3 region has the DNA TGTGCCAGCAGTTACGGGACGACTCAGAGGGAGACCCAGTACTTC.